This TCR beta chain was captured in a study of blood T cells in healthy people across ages. There are 14 residues in the CDR3. Germline-derived CDR1 and CDR2 are LGHDT and YNNKEL (reference sequence). Trimming stripped 5 bases from V and 7 bases from J, with 14 bases between. PCR was performed a second time for about 7 to 12 cycles using a sample-barcoded 5' primer and a J-beta primer mix. TCRdb reprocessed the 5' RACE reads with MiXCR, giving one entry per CDR3 protein. This sample has roughly 1.9 million distinct CDR3 sequences, with approximately 40% found just once. V is TRBV3-1 and J is TRBJ1-4, with D possibly TRBD1 on 5 matching bases. The sequenced material came from blood. This sequence originates from a human donor in good health. CDR3 sequence: CASSEDILGEKLFF. DNA for the CDR3: TGTGCCAGCAGCGAGGACATTCTCGGTGAAAAACTGTTTTTT.